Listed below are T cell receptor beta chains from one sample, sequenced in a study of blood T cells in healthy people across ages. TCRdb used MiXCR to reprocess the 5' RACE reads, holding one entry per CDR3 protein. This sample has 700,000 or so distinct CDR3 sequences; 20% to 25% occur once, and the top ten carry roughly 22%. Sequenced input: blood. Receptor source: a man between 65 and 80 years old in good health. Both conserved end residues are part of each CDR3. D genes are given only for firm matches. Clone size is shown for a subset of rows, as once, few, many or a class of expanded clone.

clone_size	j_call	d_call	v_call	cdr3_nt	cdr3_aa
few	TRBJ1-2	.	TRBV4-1	TGCGCCAGCAGCCAAGATTACGGGCAGAGCTATGGCTACACCTTC	CASSQDYGQSYGYTF
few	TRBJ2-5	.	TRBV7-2	TGTGCCAGCAGCTTTAGGGGCACCAACCAAGAGACCCAGTACTTC	CASSFRGTNQETQYF
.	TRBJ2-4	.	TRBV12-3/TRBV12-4	TGTGCCAGCAGTTTGTTGGACATTCAGTACTTC	CASSLLDIQYF
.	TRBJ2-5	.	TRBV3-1	TGTGCCAGCAGTCGAGTCTCAGAGACCCAGTACTTC	CASSRVSETQYF
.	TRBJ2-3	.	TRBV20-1	TGCAGTGCTAGAGAATGGAGAACAGATACGCAGTATTTT	CSAREWRTDTQYF
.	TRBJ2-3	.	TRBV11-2	TGTGCCAGCAGCCCGAGGACCTCCCGGCCGCAACAAGATACGCAGTATTTT	CASSPRTSRPQQDTQYF
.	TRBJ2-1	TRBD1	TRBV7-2	TGTGCCAGCAGTCCCCAGGGACAGCTCAATGAGCAGTTCTTC	CASSPQGQLNEQFF
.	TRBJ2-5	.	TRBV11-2	TGTGCCAGCAGCTCCACCGTTGCTTGGAATCAAGAGACCCAGTACTTC	CASSSTVAWNQETQYF
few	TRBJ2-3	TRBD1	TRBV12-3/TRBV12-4	TGTGCCAGCAGCCCGGGACAGGTATCACGGGATACGCAGTATTTT	CASSPGQVSRDTQYF
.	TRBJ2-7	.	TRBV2	TGTGCCAGCAGTGATCCTACGGATACCTACGAGCAGTACTTC	CASSDPTDTYEQYF